The following is a T cell receptor (beta chain) sequence with its context. Antigen unknown. The PCR used 60 Vbeta and 13 Jbeta primers. Only in-frame clones appear in the TCRdb table, and some are missing; sequencing was by immunoSEQ multiplex PCR. The sample shows approximately 150,000 clones, around four fifths of them seen only once. This record belongs to a study of cytomegalovirus exposure and HLA in healthy donors. The wider study: HLA-typed donors contributed 65 million to 95 million unique TCRs, which were held in an early data release. Broader study findings: TCR beta V- and J-gene trimming was later associated with a missense DCLRE1C variant.

Trimming removed 7 bases at V and 0 bases at J, with 7 bases between. In germline, CDR1 is SNHLY, CDR2 FYNNEI. The CDR3 extends over 12 amino acids. The clonotype originates from a man between 50 and 59 years old in good health and CMV-seropositive. What was sequenced was PBMCs. This chain joins TRBV2 and TRBJ2-7; D not certain. The chain's CDR3 is CASMADSYEQYF. Here the CDR3 DNA reads TGTGCCAGCATGGCGGACTCCTACGAGCAGTACTTC.